The next 13 T cell receptor beta chains were all read from a single sample in a study of T-cell memory formation after mild COVID-19. TCRdb re-derived calls from the 5' RACE reads in MiXCR, one entry per CDR3 protein. The profile covers 400,000 to 500,000 distinct CDR3 sequences, with around 20% appearing a single time and around 8% taken by the ten largest. The sample taken for sequencing was PBMCs or a T cell subset sorted from them (not recorded which). Receptors originate from an adult woman who had mild COVID-19 (a few samples of this study predate the infection). Cell type and time point are not known.

This clonotype was picked up a small number of times. J is TRBJ2-1 and V is TRBV18; a weak D match, TRBD2 (6 bases). The V and J ends lost 2 bases and 9 bases respectively, with 11 bases between them. The CDR3 contains 13 residues. The germline gives CDR1 KGHSH, CDR2 LQKENI. CDR3 DNA: TGTGCCAGCTCACCAGGCAACGGGGGTGAGCAGTTCTTC. This codes for CASSPGNGGEQFF.

The chain links TRBV25-1 to TRBJ1-1; a possible D gene is TRBD1 (5 bases). V was trimmed by 5 bases and J by 4 bases, leaving 14 bases between them. The CDR3 length is 14 residues. Germline V gene sequence: CDR1 MGHDK, CDR2 SYGVNS. Here the CDR3 reads CASSRGDAATEAFF. The CDR3 DNA reads TGTGCCAGCAGTCGGGGGGACGCGGCCACTGAAGCTTTCTTT. Full variable domain (rest looked up from reference TRBV25-1 and TRBJ1-1): EADIYQTPRYLVIGTGKKITLECSQTMGHDKMYWYQQDPGMELHLIHYSYGVNSTEKGDLSSESTVSRIRTEHFPLTLESARPSHTSQYLCASSRGDAATEAFFGQGTRLTVV.

The table lists this clonotype with a few counts. The chain employs TRBV14 and TRBJ2-3; D not resolved. V was pared by 0 bases and J by 6 bases, with 7 bases between. The length of the CDR3 is 13 residues. Germline V gene data show CDR1 as SGHDN and CDR2 as FVKESK. The CDR3 region is CASSQDRRDTQYF. In DNA form, the CDR3 reads TGTGCCAGCAGCCAAGATCGCAGGGATACGCAGTATTTT.

The chain is built from TRBV15 and TRBJ2-6, with D perhaps matching TRBD2 (5 bases). Germline V gives CDR1 LNHNV, CDR2 YYDKDF (reference sequence). The ends were cut back, 5 bases at V and 0 bases at J, with 5 bases in the middle. The CDR3 totals 14 residues. Written as DNA, the CDR3 is TGTGCCACCAGCCGGGACTCTGGGGCCAACGTCCTGACTTTC. This codes for CATSRDSGANVLTF.

This rearrangement joins TRBV3-1 to TRBJ1-6; D is possibly TRBD1 (6 bases). The CDR3 contains 18 residues. The V gene's germline CDR1 is LGHDT and CDR2 YNNKEL (reference sequence). V was trimmed by 3 bases and J by 4 bases, leaving 19 bases between them. The CDR3 loop reads CASSQGGHLLSYNSPLHF. The CDR3 DNA is TGTGCCAGCAGCCAGGGGGGACACCTGCTCTCATATAATTCACCCCTCCACTTT.

J is TRBJ2-5 and V is TRBV6-2 or TRBV6-3, with D tentatively TRBD1 (6 bases). From germline, CDR1 is MNHEY and CDR2 SVGEGT. V was cut by 5 bases and J by 1 base, with 14 bases left in between. This CDR3 comprises 15 residues. CDR3 DNA: TGTGCCAGCAGTGCCCGCAGGGGCCCCCAAGAGACCCAGTACTTC. This translates into CASSARRGPQETQYF.

The chain employs TRBV10-2 and TRBJ1-2; 8 bases match TRBD1. CDR3 length equals 16 residues. The V and J ends lost 4 bases and 0 bases, in that order; junction bases with no gene match: 7. From germline, CDR1 is WSHSY and CDR2 SAAADI. The CDR3 DNA sequence: TGCGCCAGCAGTGCGGAGACAGGGGTCTCTAACTATGGCTACACCTTC. This translates into CASSAETGVSNYGYTF.

This clonotype was found a few times. CDR3 DNA sequence: TGCGCCAGCAGCTTCGTCCTGTCTAGCGGCTACAATGAGCAGTTCTTC. Amino acids: CASSFVLSSGYNEQFF. This chain connects TRBV5-1 to TRBJ2-1; 7 bases are shared with TRBD2. The junction had 8 bases not matched to a gene; V was cut back by 2 bases and J by 3 bases. The CDR3 totals 16 residues. Germline assignment: CDR1 SGHRS and CDR2 YFSETQ. The full variable domain, completed using reference TRBV5-1 and TRBJ2-1, is KAGVTQTPRYLIKTRGQQVTLSCSPISGHRSVSWYQQTPGQGLQFLFEYFSETQRNKGNFPGRFSGRQFSNSRSEMNVSTLELGDSALYLCASSFVLSSGYNEQFFGPGTRLTVL.

The rearrangement links TRBV5-1 to TRBJ2-3, with D tentatively TRBD2 (5 bases). Germline-derived CDR1 and CDR2 are SGHRS and YFSETQ. The CDR3 runs 16 residues. V was cut by 0 bases and J by 6 bases, with 17 bases left in between. CDR3 DNA sequence: TGCGCCAGCAGCTTGGAGGAACGGGTACGAGGGGATACGCAGTATTTT. Protein: CASSLEERVRGDTQYF.

The chain carries TRBV5-4 and TRBJ2-7; a weak D match, TRBD1 (6 bases). The CDR3 runs to 15 residues. Trimming removed 4 bases from V and 1 base from J, with 15 bases in between. Germline loops: CDR1 SGHNT, CDR2 YYREEE (reference sequence). CDR3 nucleotides: TGTGCCAGCAGCCGTCGGACAGTTCAGTCCTACGAGCAGTACTTC. This gives the protein CASSRRTVQSYEQYF.

This clonotype was recorded a few times. The rearrangement uses TRBV12-3 or TRBV12-4 and TRBJ2-1; 10 bases map to TRBD2. The V segment lost 5 bases and the J segment 8 bases; nucleotides outside the gene matches: 6. The CDR3 is 14 amino acids. The CDR3 is CASSVSGGAYEQFF. The CDR3 coding sequence is TGTGCCAGCAGTGTAAGCGGGGGGGCCTATGAGCAGTTCTTC.

This clonotype was detected a few times. The V and J genes are TRBV7-9 and TRBJ2-7; D tentatively reads TRBD1 or TRBD2 (5 bases each). Germline CDR1 reads SEHNR; CDR2 reads FQNEAQ (reference sequence). The V end was cut by 2 bases, the J end by 4 bases, with 15 bases between. The CDR3 is 15 residues long. The CDR3 reads CASSLLAGTSYEQYF. DNA of the CDR3: TGTGCCAGCAGCTTATTGGCAGGGACCTCGTACGAGCAGTACTTC. Using reference TRBV7-9 and TRBJ2-7 for the parts outside the CDR3, the full variable domain is DTGVSQNPRHKITKRGQNVTFRCDPISEHNRLYWYRQTLGQGPEFLTYFQNEAQLEKSRLLSDRFSAERPKGSFSTLEIQRTEQGDSAMYLCASSLLAGTSYEQYFGPGTRLTVT.

This clonotype was picked up a small number of times. The chain links TRBV6-2 or TRBV6-3 to TRBJ1-5; the D is unclear. V was cut by 7 bases and J by 8 bases, with 12 bases left in between. The germline gives CDR1 MNHEY, CDR2 SVGEGT. CDR3 length: 12 residues. CDR3: CASNSGPKPQHF. The DNA of the CDR3 is TGTGCCAGCAACTCCGGACCGAAGCCCCAGCATTTT.